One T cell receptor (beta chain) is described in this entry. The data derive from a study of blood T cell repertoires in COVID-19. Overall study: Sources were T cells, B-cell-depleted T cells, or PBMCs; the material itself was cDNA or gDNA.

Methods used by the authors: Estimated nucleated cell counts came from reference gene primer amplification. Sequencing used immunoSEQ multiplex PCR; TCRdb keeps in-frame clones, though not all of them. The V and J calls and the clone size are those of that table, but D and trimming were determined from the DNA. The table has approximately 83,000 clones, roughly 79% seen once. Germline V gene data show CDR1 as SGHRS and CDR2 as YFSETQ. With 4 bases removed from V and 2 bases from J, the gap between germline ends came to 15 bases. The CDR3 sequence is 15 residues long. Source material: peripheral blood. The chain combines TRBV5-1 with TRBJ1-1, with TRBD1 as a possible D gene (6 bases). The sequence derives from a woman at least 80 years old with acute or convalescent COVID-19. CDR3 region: CASSRFVDRNTEAFF. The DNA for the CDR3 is TGCGCCAGCAGCCGTTTCGTGGACAGAAACACTGAAGCTTTCTTT.